This T cell receptor (beta chain) was found in a study of cytomegalovirus exposure and HLA in healthy donors. The study, taken as a whole, reports: Rare sequences made up most TCRs, while some public TCRs were found in many donors. Common viral pathogens seemed, in a later analysis, to connect with several of the most significant clusters. Analysis was carried out at a later point, and it linked a missense DCLRE1C variant to TCR beta V- and J-gene trimming.

CDR3 length: 11 residues. V lost 9 bases to trimming and J lost 5 bases, with 8 bases between them. Germline lookup yields CDR1 LNHDA and CDR2 SQIVND (reference sequence). Worth noting for this clone: Its antigen is undetermined.

The study ran its PCR with 60 Vbeta and 13 Jbeta primers. Method: immunoSEQ multiplex PCR; TCRdb's copy keeps in-frame clones and lacks some. The sample carries 100,000 to 150,000 clones, 75% to 85% recorded once. The source is a man aged 18 to 35 in good health and CMV-seronegative. The sample comprised PBMCs. The rearrangement joins TRBV19 to TRBJ2-1; D uncertain. The CDR3 DNA reads as TGTGCCAGCGACAAAGACAATGAGCAGTTCTTC. Residues: CASDKDNEQFF.